The next 21 T cell receptor beta chains were all read from a single sample in a study of blood T cell repertoires in COVID-19. Only in-frame clones appear in the TCRdb table, and some are missing; sequencing was by immunoSEQ multiplex PCR. The sample yields over 130,000 clones, 85% to 90% seen once. Material for sequencing was peripheral blood. The source is a woman aged 80 or over with acute or convalescent COVID-19.

This chain links TRBV5-1 with TRBJ1-6, with 7 bases aligning to TRBD1. CDR1 is SGHRS and CDR2 is YFSETQ in the germline V gene. V gave up 4 bases and J gave up 7 bases; unmatched junction bases: 17. The CDR3 is made up of 18 amino acids. As DNA, the CDR3 is TGCGCCAGCAGCCGAACTTACAGGGGCCCCGAAACAAATTCACCCCTCCACTTT. Protein sequence: CASSRTYRGPETNSPLHF.

This clone came up once. This CDR3 reads CASSRTAHSNQPQHF. CDR3 coding DNA: TGTGCCAGCAGCCGGACAGCCCATAGCAATCAGCCCCAGCATTTT. This chain uses TRBV3-1 (or the pseudogene TRBV3-2) with TRBJ1-5; perhaps TRBD1 as D (6 bases). Germline V CDR1 and CDR2: LGHDT, YNNKEL (reference sequence). V was pared by 4 bases and J by 0 bases, with 10 bases between. This CDR3 spans 15 amino acids.

The rearrangement uses TRBV24-1 and TRBJ2-1, with 9 bases that match TRBD1. CDR1 and CDR2 from the germline V gene are KGHDR and SFDVKD. This CDR3 spans 15 amino acids. With 4 bases clipped from V and 8 bases from J, the junction kept 8 bases outside the gene matches. Here the CDR3 reads CATSDPGQGLYEQFF. CDR3 bases: TGTGCCACCAGTGACCCGGGACAGGGTTTGTATGAGCAGTTCTTC.

The gene calls are TRBV28 and TRBJ1-1; 9 bases are shared with TRBD1. The CDR3 length is 14 residues. Germline V CDR1 and CDR2: MDHEN, SYDVKM. The J segment lost 5 bases and the V segment lost 7 bases, leaving 8 bases of the junction unmatched. CDR3 in DNA: TGTGCCAGCATCCCACAGGGGGCGAAAACTGAAGCTTTCTTT. It translates to CASIPQGAKTEAFF. The complete variable domain, with remaining parts taken from reference TRBV28 and TRBJ1-1, reads DVKVTQSSRYLVKRTGEKVFLECVQDMDHENMFWYRQDPGLGLRLIYFSYDVKMKEKGDIPEGYSVSREKKERFSLILESASTNQTSMYLCASIPQGAKTEAFFGQGTRLTVV.

This clone has just one count. V usage is TRBV28 and J usage is TRBJ1-5, with TRBD1 as a possible D gene (6 bases). The CDR3 consists of 14 residues. CDR1 MDHEN and CDR2 SYDVKM come from the germline V gene. With 6 bases removed from V and 5 bases from J, the gap between germline ends came to 14 bases. CDR3 region: CASSPWDTYQPQHF. The CDR3 DNA sequence: TGTGCCAGCAGCCCCTGGGACACTTATCAGCCCCAGCATTTT.

The V and J genes are TRBV7-9 and TRBJ1-4, with D possibly being TRBD1 (6 bases). Trimming left V 4 bases short and J 0 bases short, with 12 bases between. Germline V gene data show CDR1 as SEHNR and CDR2 as FQNEAQ (reference sequence). This CDR3 has 16 amino acids. The CDR3 is CASSSWTVATNEKLFF. CDR3 DNA sequence: TGTGCCAGCAGCTCCTGGACAGTTGCAACTAATGAAAAACTGTTTTTT.

The chain combines TRBV4-2 with TRBJ2-3; 12 bases match TRBD2. Germline CDR1 LGHNA, CDR2 YNFKEQ. V shed 4 bases, J shed 6 bases, and the junction held 8 bases outside the gene matches. This CDR3 is 16 amino acids long. The CDR3 here is CASSPGTSGPLDTQYF. CDR3 sequence (DNA): TGTGCCAGCAGCCCGGGGACTAGCGGGCCCTTGGATACGCAGTATTTT.

The rearrangement links TRBV4-1 to TRBJ1-4; the D gene is possibly TRBD1 (6 bases). V was clipped by 3 bases and J by 8 bases, with 22 bases between them. Germline V gene data show CDR1 as MGHRA and CDR2 as YSYEKL. The CDR3 extends over 17 amino acids. The CDR3 sequence is CASSHSLRGSGMEKLFF. The CDR3 DNA reads as TGCGCCAGCAGCCACTCGCTAAGGGGGTCGGGGATGGAAAAACTGTTTTTT.

The gene calls are TRBV4-3 and TRBJ1-4; possibly TRBD1 for D (5 bases). V was clipped by 1 base and J by 0 bases, with 12 bases between them. The germline CDR1 and CDR2 sequences are LGHNA and YSLEER. The CDR3 is made up of 17 amino acids. Here the CDR3 DNA reads TGCGCCAGCAGCCAAGCCCTCAGGGCTGCAACTAATGAAAAACTGTTTTTT. Protein sequence: CASSQALRAATNEKLFF.

The V call is TRBV9, the J call TRBJ1-2; TRBD1 is a possible D gene (5 bases). CDR1 SGDLS and CDR2 YYNGEE come from the germline V gene. CDR3 length: 15 residues. Between the trimmed V and J ends, which lost 0 bases and 3 bases, there was a span of 12 bases. This chain's CDR3 is CASSVEPGRDYGYTF. The CDR3 bases are TGTGCCAGCAGCGTAGAGCCAGGGAGGGACTATGGCTACACCTTC.

This chain uses TRBV6-5 with TRBJ2-7; a weak D match, TRBD2 (7 bases). The CDR3 is 15 amino acids. The germline V gene has CDR1 MNHEY and CDR2 SVGAGI. Trimming stripped 6 bases from V and 6 bases from J, with 21 bases between. The CDR3 region is CASRPPGGGGPEQYF. The DNA for the CDR3 is TGTGCCAGCAGGCCGCCCGGAGGGGGGGGGCCCGAGCAGTACTTC.

V usage is TRBV19 and J usage is TRBJ1-5, with TRBD1 as a possible D gene (5 bases). Germline V gene data show CDR1 as LNHDA and CDR2 as SQIVND (reference sequence). Trimming cost V 1 base and J 0 bases, with 7 bases left between them. The CDR3 has 15 residues. CDR3 sequence reads: CASSIVRGSNQPQHF. The CDR3 DNA is TGTGCCAGTAGTATAGTTAGGGGTAGCAATCAGCCCCAGCATTTT.

The CDR3 protein is CASSEAGGSRSNTEAFF. The DNA for the CDR3 is TGTGCCAGCAGTGAAGCTGGAGGGTCCCGGTCGAACACTGAAGCTTTCTTT. This chain uses TRBV6-1 with TRBJ1-1; D gene unclear. The CDR3 contains 17 residues. The V end was cut by 0 bases, the J end by 1 base, with 15 bases between. CDR1 and CDR2 (germline): MNHNS, SASEGT.

This chain uses TRBV25-1 with TRBJ1-4; weak D call: TRBD1 (5 bases). Deletions cut 4 bases from V and 6 bases from J, with 15 bases between. The CDR3 consists of 15 residues. Germline V gene data show CDR1 as MGHDK and CDR2 as SYGVNS. The CDR3 sequence is CASSGPGGMDEKLFF. The CDR3 coding sequence is TGTGCCAGCAGTGGTCCGGGGGGTATGGATGAAAAACTGTTTTTT.

This clone came up a few times. The chain employs TRBV19 and TRBJ1-2, with 10 bases lining up with TRBD1. The germline gives CDR1 LNHDA, CDR2 SQIVND (reference sequence). Trimming cost V 5 bases and J 4 bases; bases outside gene matches: 7. The CDR3 sequence is 15 residues long. Written as DNA, the CDR3 is TGTGCCAGTAGTCCAAGACAGGGGGCCGTCTATGGCTACACCTTC. Amino acids: CASSPRQGAVYGYTF.

V is TRBV24-1 and J is TRBJ1-3; 7 positions match TRBD1. The CDR3 is made up of 18 amino acids. V was clipped by 7 bases and J by 6 bases; unmatched bases: 20. Germline lookup yields CDR1 KGHDR and CDR2 SFDVKD. The CDR3 loop is CATSKTWAGGFRENTIYF. Here the CDR3 DNA reads TGTGCCACCAGCAAGACCTGGGCAGGGGGTTTTCGCGAAAACACCATATATTTT.

This clone was recorded a few times. CDR3 nucleotides: TGTGCCAGCAGCTTATATAGGGGAGGTTCACCCCTCCACTTT. Translated: CASSLYRGGSPLHF. The V and J genes are TRBV7-2 and TRBJ1-6; possible D gene TRBD1, 5 bases. Trimming pared 2 bases from V and 9 bases from J, leaving 11 bases between. CDR1 and CDR2 from the germline V gene are SGHTA and FQGNSA. The CDR3 sequence is 14 residues long. Together with reference TRBV7-2 and TRBJ1-6, the CDR3 gives the full variable domain: GAGVSQSPSNKVTEKGKDVELRCDPISGHTALYWYRQSLGQGLEFLIYFQGNSAPDKSGLPSDRFSAERTGGSVSTLTIQRTQQEDSAVYLCASSLYRGGSPLHFGNGTRLTVT.

The gene calls are TRBV2 and TRBJ2-1; TRBD2 matches 10 bases. The CDR3 covers 15 residues. Germline values: CDR1 SNHLY, CDR2 FYNNEI. With V trimmed by 4 bases and J by 6 bases, 6 bases remained unmatched. CDR3 bases: TGTGCCAGCAGTGTTCAGCGGGGGGGCCCCAATGAGCAGTTCTTC. This encodes CASSVQRGGPNEQFF.

This chain connects TRBV10-3 to TRBJ1-1; weak D call: TRBD1 (5 bases). The germline CDR1 and CDR2 sequences are ENHRY and SYGVKD. Trimming removed 10 bases at V and 4 bases at J, with 16 bases between. This CDR3 region has 13 residues. The CDR3 here is CASSTGGSTEAFF. As DNA, the CDR3 is TGTGCCAGCTCCACCGGGGGGAGCACTGAAGCTTTCTTT.

As for this clone: The identical CDR3 is also encoded by other nucleotide sequences in the sample. The chain combines TRBV7-2 with TRBJ1-1; maybe TRBD1 (6 bases). Trimming took off 4 bases at V and 1 base at J, with 7 bases between the two ends. The CDR3 runs 13 residues. Germline V gene sequence: CDR1 SGHTA, CDR2 FQGNSA. CDR3 bases: TGTGCCAGCAGCTCGGACAGGAACACTGAAGCTTTCTTT. Encoded protein: CASSSDRNTEAFF.

This chain links TRBV6-5 with TRBJ1-6; 7 nucleotides agree with TRBD1. CDR3 size: 15 residues. Germline V gives CDR1 MNHEY, CDR2 SVGAGI. V lost 4 bases, J lost 7 bases, and 7 bases stayed unmatched. CDR3 sequence (DNA): TGTGCCAGCAGTTCCAGGACAGGATTAAATTCACCCCTCCACTTT. Translating gives CASSSRTGLNSPLHF.